Listed below are T cell receptor beta chains from one sample, sequenced in a study of beta chain features in type 1 diabetes. The protocol was immunoSEQ multiplex PCR, while the TCRdb copy is restricted to in-frame clones and leaves out a portion. The sample consists of about 640,000 clones, roughly an eighth of them appearing once. Material: naive CD4+ T cells from blood. The receptors come from a man aged 30-40 years with type 1 diabetes. CDR3s include the opening cysteine and the closing phenylalanine or tryptophan. D genes are given only for firm matches. Only some rows state a clone size, as once, few, many or a class for expanded clones.

V: TRBV13
J: TRBJ1-6
D: -
size: -
DNA: TGTGCCAGCAGCTTGTATGCAGGGGATCATAATTCACCCCTCCACTTT
CDR3: CASSLYAGDHNSPLHF

V: TRBV7-2
J: TRBJ2-5
D: -
size: -
DNA: TGTGCCAGCAAATTAGCGATAGCGGCTCAAGAGACCCAGTACTTC
CDR3: CASKLAIAAQETQYF

V: TRBV10-3
J: TRBJ2-1
D: -
size: many
DNA: TGTGCCATCATAGGTCAGGGGAATGAGCAGTTCTTC
CDR3: CAIIGQGNEQFF

V: TRBV7-9
J: TRBJ2-7
D: TRBD2
size: few
DNA: TGTGCCAGCAGCTTTTCTAGCGGGGTACCCCCCTACGAGCAGTACTTC
CDR3: CASSFSSGVPPYEQYF

V: TRBV6-5
J: TRBJ1-2
D: TRBD1
size: -
DNA: TGTGCCAGCAGTTACACACGGACAGGGGGATTAAATGGCTACACCTTC
CDR3: CASSYTRTGGLNGYTF

V: TRBV4-1
J: TRBJ1-4
D: -
size: few
DNA: TGCGCCAGCAGCCAAGGAAGTCGGGAGAATGAAAAACTGTTTTTT
CDR3: CASSQGSRENEKLFF

V: TRBV5-1
J: TRBJ2-3
D: -
size: few
DNA: TGCGCCAGCAGCTTGGGTCAGGGAATCGTCACAGATACGCAGTATTTT
CDR3: CASSLGQGIVTDTQYF

V: TRBV29-1
J: TRBJ2-1
D: TRBD1
size: -
DNA: TGCAGCGTCGACAGGGGGGTCTACAATGAGCAGTTCTTC
CDR3: CSVDRGVYNEQFF

V: TRBV14
J: TRBJ1-4
D: -
size: few
DNA: TGTGCCAGCAGCCGGCCCGGAGGGCTCAATGAAAAACTGTTTTTT
CDR3: CASSRPGGLNEKLFF

V: TRBV6-6
J: TRBJ2-5
D: -
size: -
DNA: TGTGCCAGCAGTTACCTGACAGCTACTCAAGAGACCCAGTACTTC
CDR3: CASSYLTATQETQYF